The present entry profiles one TCR beta chain with its context. This sample is part of a study of blood T cell repertoires in COVID-19. In the study overall: In each case, the material was cDNA or gDNA derived from T cells, B-cell-depleted T cells, or PBMCs.

Sequencing used immunoSEQ multiplex PCR; TCRdb keeps in-frame clones, though not all of them. The sample has about 99,000 clones, around 83% seen once. The sequence was collected from a woman in her sixties or seventies in a cohort sampled during active or convalescent COVID-19. Sequencing was carried out using peripheral blood.

Written as DNA, the CDR3 is TGTGCCAGCAGCGCGGGACAGGGCAATGAGCAGTTCTTC. Its protein is CASSAGQGNEQFF. The V and J genes are TRBV7-3 and TRBJ2-1; 9 bases agree with TRBD1. V lost 5 bases to trimming and J lost 6 bases; unmatched junction nucleotides: 2. The V gene's germline CDR1 is SGHTA and CDR2 FQGTGA. This CDR3 region has 13 residues.